The source of this TCR beta chain is a study of radiation and T cells in renal cell carcinoma. The CDR3 is 14 residues long. Trimming took 2 bases from V and 2 from J, leaving 7 bases between them. The germline V gene encodes CDR1 MNHNY and CDR2 SVGAGI (reference sequence). Sequencing used immunoSEQ multiplex PCR; TCRdb keeps in-frame clones, though not all of them. The data hold around 120,000 clones, with approximately 78% observed a single time. Specified time point: blood 2 weeks post-SBRT. Stated treatment: 15 Gy SBRT to primary tumor, nephrectomy 4 weeks later. The material was blood, obtained from a patient whose treatment included radiotherapy and nephrectomy. This TCR derives from a woman aged 55-70 years with renal cell carcinoma. The chain employs TRBV6-6 and TRBJ1-3; D gene uncertain. In nucleotides, the CDR3 is TGTGCCAGCAGTTACGGTCAAACTGGAAACACCATATATTTT. The encoded protein is CASSYGQTGNTIYF.